The following is a TCR beta chain sequence with its context. The antigen is not known. The data originate from a study of T cell repertoires in cytomegalovirus infection. For the study at large: Alongside well-studied HLA-B-restricted CMV epitopes, recently identified HLA-C-restricted CMV epitopes were also used. CMV infection together with matching HLA type was indicated by public TCR beta signatures. General study results and limits: Accumulated public TCR beta family frequency recognized individuals carrying CMV together with the relevant HLA. HLA-C-restricted CMV-specific TCR beta clonotypes were dominant in the ex vivo response.

In TCRdb, the reads were re-called with MiXCR into one record per CDR3 protein. The sample shows fewer than 900,000 distinct CDR3 sequences, 25% to 35% of them seen only once. Trimming removed 5 bases at V and 0 bases at J, with 14 bases between. The CDR3 is made up of 17 amino acids. Germline CDR1 SGHVS, CDR2 FNYEAQ. Sequencing was performed on cultured CD8+ T cells from PBMCs, taken from culture after CMV antigen stimulation. This clonotype was obtained from a human donor in good health (CMV status not recorded). Some clones in this sample may be carry-over from other donors' samples. The chain uses TRBV7-6 and TRBJ1-6, with a possible D match to TRBD1 (5 bases). As DNA, the CDR3 is TGTGCCAGCAGCCCCTTAGACAGCCGCTCCTATAATTCACCCCTCCACTTT. It encodes CASSPLDSRSYNSPLHF.